One TCR beta chain is described in this entry. Sequencing targeted TCR beta in blood CD8+ and CD4+ T cells. V was shortened by 0 bases and J by 9 bases, with 10 bases between the two germline ends. Per the germline V gene, CDR1 is SGHDT and CDR2 is YYEEEE. The CDR3 is made up of 13 amino acids. These data are taken from a study of CD8 T cells in Susac syndrome. On the study more broadly: There were five or six sequenced Susac syndrome patients with active disease and about eight in remission.

Random hexamers primed reverse transcription of about 0.45 to 1 ug RNA. TCRdb reanalysed the immunoSEQ multiplex PCR reads using MiXCR and keeps one entry per CDR3 protein. Of under 200,000 distinct CDR3 sequences listed, about 91% are singletons. The material sequenced was CD4+ T cells from PBMCs. This TCR was sampled from a human donor with Susac syndrome. V gene TRBV5-6 combines with J gene TRBJ2-1, with a weak D call TRBD1 (5 bases). This chain's CDR3 is CASSLGRVREQFF. CDR3 in DNA: TGTGCCAGCAGCTTGGGCAGGGTTCGTGAGCAGTTCTTC.